This is a list of T cell receptor beta chains from one sample in a study of blood T cell repertoires in COVID-19. Profiling relied on immunoSEQ multiplex PCR, and the TCRdb table lists in-frame clones only, not all of them. The data contain around 92,000 clones, 74% of them seen just once; the ten biggest clones take up 3% to 4%. Material for sequencing was peripheral blood. All receptors come from a man in his 70s with COVID-19, enrolled during active disease. CDR3s include the opening cysteine and the closing phenylalanine or tryptophan. The D gene is left open where the match is weak. Only some rows state a clone size, as once, few, many or a class for expanded clones.

j_call cdr3_length v_call d_call clone_size cdr3_aa cdr3_nt
TRBJ2-7 15 TRBV7-2 TRBD2 NA CASSLAGEGPYEQYF TGTGCCAGCAGCTTAGCGGGGGAGGGTCCCTACGAGCAGTACTTC
TRBJ2-3 14 TRBV10-3 TRBD2 few CAIQTSGQVDTQYF TGTGCCATTCAGACTAGCGGCCAGGTGGATACGCAGTATTTT
TRBJ2-1 15 TRBV5-1 NA NA CASSLSRGRSNEQFF TGCGCCAGCAGCTTGTCCAGGGGCCGATCCAATGAGCAGTTCTTC
TRBJ2-7 17 TRBV10-3 TRBD1 NA CAISESFSRTGGYEQYF TGTGCCATCAGTGAGTCATTTTCTAGGACAGGGGGCTACGAGCAGTACTTC
TRBJ2-7 14 TRBV19 TRBD1 NA CASSRDRGTYEQYF TGTGCCAGTAGCCGAGACAGGGGCACCTACGAGCAGTACTTC
TRBJ2-1 16 TRBV28 TRBD1 NA CASSLWGQGARNEQFF TGTGCCAGCAGTTTATGGGGGCAGGGGGCGCGGAATGAGCAGTTCTTC
TRBJ2-1 13 TRBV10-3 TRBD2 once CALGTSVGDEQFF TGTGCCCTAGGGACTAGCGTAGGAGATGAGCAGTTCTTC
TRBJ2-7 15 TRBV5-6 TRBD2 once CASSYGTSGYYEQYF TGTGCCAGCAGCTACGGGACTAGCGGTTACTACGAGCAGTACTTC
TRBJ1-1 14 TRBV27 TRBD1 few CASSFLQGGTEAFF TGTGCCAGCAGTTTCTTACAGGGGGGCACTGAAGCTTTCTTT
TRBJ1-6 15 TRBV5-1 TRBD1 NA CASSLGQGGYYPLHF TGCGCCAGCAGCTTGGGACAGGGGGGATACTATCCCCTCCACTTT
TRBJ2-5 14 TRBV27 NA NA CASSPRGTQETQYF TGTGCCAGCAGTCCTCGTGGCACCCAAGAGACCCAGTACTTC
TRBJ1-2 13 TRBV30 TRBD1 NA CAWSEQGRGGYTF TGTGCCTGGAGTGAACAGGGGCGGGGTGGCTACACCTTC
TRBJ1-1 15 TRBV9 TRBD1 NA CASNNQQGAGTEAFF TGTGCCAGCAACAACCAGCAGGGGGCTGGCACTGAAGCTTTCTTT
TRBJ2-7 15 TRBV5-5 TRBD1 NA CASSLATGIRYEQYF TGTGCCAGCAGCTTGGCGACAGGGATCCGGTACGAGCAGTACTTC
TRBJ2-1 16 TRBV5-4 TRBD2 NA CASSVDPSGSGNEQFF TGTGCCAGCAGCGTCGATCCTAGCGGGAGTGGAAATGAGCAGTTCTTC
TRBJ2-7 11 TRBV30 NA NA CAWSVQGEQYF TGTGCCTGGAGTGTACAGGGCGAGCAGTACTTC
TRBJ2-7 12 TRBV28 NA many CASSFQNYEQYF TGTGCCAGCAGCTTTCAGAACTACGAGCAGTACTTC
TRBJ1-3 13 TRBV13 NA NA CASSIREGNTIYF TGTGCCAGCAGCATCCGGGAGGGAAACACCATATATTTT
TRBJ2-1 15 TRBV25-1 TRBD2 once CASSTSGRAMNEQFF TGTGCCAGCAGTACTAGCGGGAGGGCCATGAATGAGCAGTTCTTC
TRBJ1-2 13 TRBV7-2 TRBD1 NA CASSLNRGDGYTF TGTGCCAGCAGCTTAAACAGGGGTGATGGCTACACCTTC
TRBJ2-7 15 TRBV7-8 NA NA CASSFSRGSSYEQYF TGTGCCAGCAGCTTCTCCAGGGGCAGCTCCTACGAGCAGTACTTC
TRBJ2-7 15 TRBV3-1/TRBV3-2 TRBD2 NA CASSQDLAGRNEQYF TGTGCCAGCAGCCAAGATCTAGCGGGGCGCAACGAGCAGTACTTC
TRBJ2-2 13 TRBV7-2 NA NA CASRVGGVGELFF TGTGCCAGCAGAGTAGGGGGAGTCGGGGAGCTGTTTTTT
TRBJ2-1 14 TRBV9 TRBD1 NA CASSVDRGRNEQFF TGTGCCAGCAGCGTAGACAGGGGGCGTAATGAGCAGTTCTTC
TRBJ2-7 14 TRBV2 TRBD1 NA CASRTGIWEYEQYF TGTGCCAGCCGGACAGGGATTTGGGAATACGAGCAGTACTTC
TRBJ2-7 14 TRBV5-1 TRBD1 NA CASSLGQGSYEQYF TGCGCCAGCAGCTTGGGACAGGGATCCTACGAGCAGTACTTC
TRBJ1-3 17 TRBV9 NA NA CASSVRPATDSGNTIYF TGTGCCAGCAGCGTACGGCCAGCGACTGACTCTGGAAACACCATATATTTT
TRBJ1-1 12 TRBV2 NA NA CASRPTDSRAFF TGTGCCAGCAGGCCTACCGACTCGCGAGCTTTCTTT
TRBJ2-7 16 TRBV6-6 TRBD2 NA CASRPPTSGRAGEQYF TGTGCCAGCAGGCCCCCGACTAGCGGGAGGGCTGGGGAGCAGTACTTC
TRBJ2-1 15 TRBV10-3 NA once CAISESREPYNEQLF TGTGCCATCAGTGAGTCACGGGAGCCCTACAATGAGCAGCTCTTC
TRBJ2-6 20 TRBV3-1/TRBV3-2 TRBD1 once CASSQDIPRQGSSGANVLTF TGTGCCAGCAGCCAAGACATCCCGAGACAGGGATCTTCTGGGGCCAACGTCCTGACTTTC
TRBJ2-5 13 TRBV5-4 NA NA CASSLSGQETQYF TGTGCCAGCAGCTTAAGCGGCCAAGAGACCCAGTACTTC
TRBJ1-5 15 TRBV3-1/TRBV3-2 NA NA CASSPTIHSNQPQHF TGTGCCAGCAGCCCTACGATTCACAGCAATCAGCCCCAGCATTTT
TRBJ2-2 19 TRBV13 TRBD2 NA CASSPEGLAGGINTGELFF TGTGCCAGCAGCCCAGAGGGACTAGCGGGAGGGATTAACACCGGGGAGCTGTTTTTT